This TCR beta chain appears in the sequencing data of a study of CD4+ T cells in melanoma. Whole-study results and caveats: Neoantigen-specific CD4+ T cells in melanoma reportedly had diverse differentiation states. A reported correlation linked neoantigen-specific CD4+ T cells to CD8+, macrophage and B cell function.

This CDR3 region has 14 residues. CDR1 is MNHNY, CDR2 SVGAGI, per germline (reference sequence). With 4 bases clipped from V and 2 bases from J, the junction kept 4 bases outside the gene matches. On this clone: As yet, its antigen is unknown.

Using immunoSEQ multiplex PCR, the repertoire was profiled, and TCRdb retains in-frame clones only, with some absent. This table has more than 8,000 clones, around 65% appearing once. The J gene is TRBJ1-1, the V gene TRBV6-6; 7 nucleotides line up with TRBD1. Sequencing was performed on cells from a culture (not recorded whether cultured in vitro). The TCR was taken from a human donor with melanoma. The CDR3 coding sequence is TGTGCCAGCAGTTTGACAGGGAGAAACACTGAAGCTTTCTTT. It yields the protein CASSLTGRNTEAFF.